The present TCR beta chain was sequenced within a study of OX40 agonist ivuxolimab in advanced cancers. Regarding the study in general: Ivuxolimab was an agonistic, fully human IgG2 monoclonal antibody directed against OX40 (CD134), a costimulatory receptor. In the dose-escalation cohort, roughly 82% of patients were male, and the mean age was 60 years with a range of roughly 23 to 90. Partial responses occurred in three dose-escalation patients: two with cutaneous melanoma and one with hepatocellular carcinoma. Peripheral TCRbeta sequencing was intended to test whether TCR sequence diversity was altered and clonal T-cell expansion was caused by ivuxolimab. Among the 52 dose-escalation patients, 19 had hepatocellular carcinoma, roughly 15 melanoma, 9 renal cell carcinoma and 9 head and neck cancer. Intravenous ivuxolimab was administered to patients every 2 weeks at six dose levels: 0.01, 0.1, 0.3, 1.5, 3 and 10 mg/kg. Patients were allowed to have had prior anti-PD-1, anti-PD-L1 or anti-CTLA-4 therapy, and around two fifths of the dose-escalation patients had been treated with checkpoint inhibitors. The monotherapy dose-escalation portion (N ≈ 56 patients) of the phase I ivuxolimab trial is reported in the paper. Study-wide conclusions, independent of this receptor: After ivuxolimab, expanded clones were on average more numerous among CD8+ T cells than among CD4+ T cells. Low levels of normalized T-cell clonal expansion were also seen in some patients who did not respond. In the 0.1-3.0 mg/kg groups, partial responders had among the lowest normalized peripheral clonal expansion, particularly in CD8+ T cells. At doses from 0.1 to 3.0 mg/kg, clonal expansion was seen in both CD4+ and CD8+ blood T cells between baseline and week 6. Which antigens the clonally expanded peripheral T cells were specific for was not determined.

In regard to this clone: Its antigen is currently not known. No base quality information exists; no much larger clone differs at one position.

The trial excluded patients who had a history of autoimmune disease or who were on systemic immunosuppression. Peripheral blood for TCR sequencing was collected from all dose cohorts at baseline, on cycle 4 day 1, and on cycle 7 day 1. The samples were taken from a phase I, first-in-human, multicenter, open-label dose-escalation trial of ivuxolimab. Adults with locally advanced or metastatic head and neck squamous cell, hepatocellular, melanoma or renal cell carcinoma were enrolled in the trial. Before TCR sequencing, CD4+ T cells and CD8+ T cells from peripheral blood were sorted into separate populations. Genomic DNA was extracted from sorted cells for sequencing of the TCRbeta CDR3 region. The immunoSEQ Assay was used for sequencing of TCRbeta CDR3 regions. The clones in this table, taken by TCRdb from immuneACCESS, are in-frame only. Not every clone is retained; where verified, under half of the shortfall comes from an unresolved V gene, and the cause of the rest is unknown. This sample comprises under 55,000 clones, 90% to 95% of them detected only once. About 25% of the sample lies in the top ten.

CDR1 and CDR2 are read off the germline V gene as MGHDK and SYGVNS. V was cut back by 2 bases and J by 5 bases, leaving a gap of 12 bases between them. The CDR3 goes from the cysteine to the phenylalanine over 14 residues. The retained sequence is limited to the CDR3, 42 bases, with the frame set at the first base. The source was CD4+ or CD8+ T cells sorted from blood, collected in a trial of the OX40 agonist ivuxolimab. The chain is made from TRBV25-1 and TRBJ1-1; TRBD1 is possibly the D segment (5 matching bases). This receptor was obtained from an adult with an advanced solid tumor such as melanoma, head and neck, liver or kidney cancer. The CDR3 protein: CASSERQGRTEAFF. The DNA reads TGTGCCAGCAGTGAACGGCAGGGTCGAACTGAAGCTTTCTTT.